This TCR beta chain was identified in a study of cytomegalovirus exposure and HLA in healthy donors. Primers: 60 Vbeta forward and 13 Jbeta reverse. The assay was immunoSEQ multiplex PCR, and TCRdb's table has in-frame clones only and misses some. The sample holds around 150,000 clones, roughly 85% seen once. CDR1 and CDR2 (germline): SGHTA, FQGNSA. CDR3 length equals 9 residues. Trimming took off 10 bases at V and 4 bases at J, with 4 bases between the two ends. Specimen: PBMCs. The TCR comes from a man aged 18-30 years in good health and CMV-seropositive. The rearrangement uses TRBV7-2 and TRBJ2-5; D call uncertain. CDR3 coding DNA: TGTGCCATCGGAGAGACCCAGTACTTC. Its protein is CAIGETQYF.